This is a list of T cell receptor beta chains from one sample in a study of blood T cell repertoires in COVID-19. TCRdb's copy holds only in-frame clones and misses some; the assay was immunoSEQ multiplex PCR. The sample shows fewer than 65,000 clones, 75% to 90% of them seen only once. Material: peripheral blood. Source of these receptors: a man in his sixties with acute or convalescent COVID-19. Each CDR3 is given with its conserved first and last residue. A D gene is named only where the DNA matches it firmly. The size entry is marked missing in some rows and otherwise reads once, few, many or a size class.

j_call: TRBJ1-2
clone_size: NA
d_call: NA
v_call: TRBV19
cdr3_nt: TGTGCCAGCTGGGGCAGTCGGCCGGGCGGATATGGCTACACCTTC
cdr3_aa: CASWGSRPGGYGYTF

j_call: TRBJ2-2
clone_size: NA
d_call: TRBD2
v_call: TRBV6-4
cdr3_nt: TGTGCCAGCCCCTGTGGGGCGGGGGGCTTTGCTCCCGGGGAGCTGTTTTTT
cdr3_aa: CASPCGAGGFAPGELFF

j_call: TRBJ2-7
clone_size: once
d_call: NA
v_call: TRBV6-2/TRBV6-3
cdr3_nt: TGTGCCAGCAGTTACCAGATCTGGCGGGATAATCCCTACGAGCAGTACTTC
cdr3_aa: CASSYQIWRDNPYEQYF

j_call: TRBJ2-7
clone_size: NA
d_call: TRBD2
v_call: TRBV27
cdr3_nt: TGTGCCAGCAGTAGAAATCACCCGGGACTAGCGGCATATGTTTTAGGGGAGCAGTACTTC
cdr3_aa: CASSRNHPGLAAYVLGEQYF

j_call: TRBJ2-7
clone_size: NA
d_call: TRBD2
v_call: TRBV4-1
cdr3_nt: TGCGCCAGCAGCATCCAAAGCGGGGACTCCTCCTACGAGCAGTACTTC
cdr3_aa: CASSIQSGDSSYEQYF

j_call: TRBJ2-1
clone_size: medium-sized
d_call: TRBD2
v_call: TRBV19
cdr3_nt: TGTGCCAGTAGTTCTCGGACTAGCGGGACCTCCAGCTCCTACAATGAGCAGTTCTTC
cdr3_aa: CASSSRTSGTSSSYNEQFF

j_call: TRBJ2-2
clone_size: NA
d_call: TRBD2
v_call: TRBV7-7
cdr3_nt: TGTGCCAGCAGTCAACTAGCGGGAGCCAACGGGGAGCTGTTTTTT
cdr3_aa: CASSQLAGANGELFF

j_call: TRBJ1-5
clone_size: NA
d_call: NA
v_call: TRBV3-1/TRBV3-2
cdr3_nt: TGTGCCAGCAGCCAGATGACAAATCAGCCCCAGCATTTT
cdr3_aa: CASSQMTNQPQHF

j_call: TRBJ2-7
clone_size: NA
d_call: TRBD2
v_call: TRBV4-2
cdr3_nt: TGTGCCAGCAGCCAAGAACGGGGGGGTGGTGGCGGGAGGCAGTACGAGCAGTACTTC
cdr3_aa: CASSQERGGGGGRQYEQYF

j_call: TRBJ2-1
clone_size: once
d_call: NA
v_call: TRBV6-6
cdr3_nt: TGTGCCAGCAGTTACGGAGGGGGCTTTGATGAGCAGTTCTTC
cdr3_aa: CASSYGGGFDEQFF